This record concerns one T cell receptor (beta chain) sequence. Assay: immunoSEQ multiplex PCR; the TCRdb copy retains only in-frame clones and omits some. The sample lists hundreds of thousands of clones, 60% to 75% occurring once. This entry belongs to a study of cytotoxic CD8 clonotypes in ibrutinib-treated CLL. Germline V gene lookup returns CDR1 LNHDA and CDR2 SQIVND (reference sequence). CDR3 length: 13 residues. Trimming left V 8 bases short and J 5 bases short, with 15 bases between. The clonotype comes from a human donor with chronic lymphocytic leukemia. The chain is built from TRBV19 and TRBJ2-5, with D uncertain. The input for sequencing was PBMCs, taken after 24 months of ibrutinib treatment. As DNA, the CDR3 is TGTGCCAGTTCAGGTTCCCTGGGGGAGACCCAGTACTTC. It encodes CASSGSLGETQYF. Supplemented by reference TRBV19 and TRBJ2-5, the full variable domain reads DGGITQSPKYLFRKEGQNVTLSCEQNLNHDAMYWYRQDPGQGLRLIYYSQIVNDFQKGDIAEGYSVSREKKESFPLTVTSAQKNPTAFYLCASSGSLGETQYFGPGTRLLVL.